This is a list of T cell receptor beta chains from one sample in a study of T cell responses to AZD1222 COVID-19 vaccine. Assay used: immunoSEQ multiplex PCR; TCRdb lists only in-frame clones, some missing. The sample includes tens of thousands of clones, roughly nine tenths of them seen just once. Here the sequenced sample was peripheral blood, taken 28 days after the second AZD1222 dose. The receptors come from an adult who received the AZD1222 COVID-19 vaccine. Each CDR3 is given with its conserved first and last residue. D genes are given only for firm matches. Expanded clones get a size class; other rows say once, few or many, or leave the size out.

TGTGCCTGGAGTAAGGGTTCTCGCAGGGGGCTTGGCGAAAAACTGTTTTTT,CAWSKGSRRGLGEKLFF,NA,TRBD1,TRBV30,TRBJ1-4
TGCGCCAGCAGCCCCGGTAGGCAGGATAATGAGCAGTTCTTC,CASSPGRQDNEQFF,once,NA,TRBV5-1,TRBJ2-1
TGTGCCAGCAGCTTAAGAGGAGACTCTGGAAACACCATATATTTT,CASSLRGDSGNTIYF,NA,NA,TRBV7-3,TRBJ1-3
TGTGCCAGTAGTATAATTCACTCCCACGAGCAGTACTTC,CASSIIHSHEQYF,NA,NA,TRBV19,TRBJ2-7
TGTGCCAGCAGCTTGAGCGTAGGGATAGATACGCAGTATTTT,CASSLSVGIDTQYF,NA,NA,TRBV5-8,TRBJ2-3
TGTGCCAGTAGTACTCAGGGGACAGGGCCCTACGAGCAGTACTTC,CASSTQGTGPYEQYF,NA,TRBD1,TRBV19,TRBJ2-7
TGTGCTAGTGCCTTGGGGAGAGCTGCGCCCTACAATGAGCAGTTCTTC,CASALGRAAPYNEQFF,NA,NA,TRBV12-5,TRBJ2-1
TGTGCCAGCAGCGTAGAGAAATCTTCACCCCTCCACTTT,CASSVEKSSPLHF,NA,NA,TRBV9,TRBJ1-6
TGTGCCAGCAGCAGAGCTAACTATGGCTACACCTTC,CASSRANYGYTF,few,NA,TRBV3-1/TRBV3-2,TRBJ1-2
TGTGCCAGCAGCTTGGCGGGGACTAGCGGCTCCTACAATGAGCAGTTCTTC,CASSLAGTSGSYNEQFF,NA,TRBD2,TRBV5-4,TRBJ2-1
TGTGCCTGGAGTGTACTCGAACTGCGGGGTGAGCAGTTCTTC,CAWSVLELRGEQFF,NA,NA,TRBV30,TRBJ2-1
TGTGCCAGCAGCGTAGGGGGACACATAGCCAAAAACATTCAGTACTTC,CASSVGGHIAKNIQYF,few,NA,TRBV9,TRBJ2-4
TGTGCCAGCAGCAAAGCGGGGCTCTACGAGCAGTACTTC,CASSKAGLYEQYF,NA,NA,TRBV21-1,TRBJ2-7
TGTGCCAGCAGCCCCAGGGTTCGTGGGTTTAATTCACCCCTCCACTTT,CASSPRVRGFNSPLHF,NA,NA,TRBV13,TRBJ1-6
TGTGCCAGCAGCCAGGGAGGCCACGAAAAACTGTTTTTT,CASSQGGHEKLFF,NA,NA,TRBV7-2,TRBJ1-4
TGTGCCTGGAGCCGCCTGGGGGGCGCAGACGGGGAGCTGTTTTTT,CAWSRLGGADGELFF,NA,NA,TRBV30,TRBJ2-2
TGTGCCAGTAGGAGGGGACAGGGTTATAATTCACCCCTCCACTTT,CASRRGQGYNSPLHF,NA,TRBD1,TRBV19,TRBJ1-6
TGTGCCAGCAGCCGGTGGAGGGCTGGAAACACCATATATTTT,CASSRWRAGNTIYF,NA,NA,TRBV7-9,TRBJ1-3
TGTGCCACCAGCAGTCCCCCACCTAGCGGGGCTCGCCAAGAGACCCAGTACTTC,CATSSPPPSGARQETQYF,NA,TRBD2,TRBV15,TRBJ2-5
TGTGCCAGCAGCCCGGGACAGAGCTACGAGCAGTACTTC,CASSPGQSYEQYF,NA,TRBD1,TRBV6-5,TRBJ2-7
TGTGCCAGTAGTAGCAAGACGACAGGGAACACTGAAGCTTTCTTT,CASSSKTTGNTEAFF,NA,NA,TRBV19,TRBJ1-1
TGTGCCAGCAGTTACTATCCGGGGTATGTCTACGAGCAGTACTTC,CASSYYPGYVYEQYF,NA,NA,TRBV6-5,TRBJ2-7
TGTGCCAGCAGCCAAGCCGGAGAGACCCAGTACTTC,CASSQAGETQYF,NA,NA,TRBV4-2,TRBJ2-5
TGTGCCAGTAGTACGACAGGGCCCAACTATGGCTACACCTTC,CASSTTGPNYGYTF,NA,TRBD1,TRBV19,TRBJ1-2